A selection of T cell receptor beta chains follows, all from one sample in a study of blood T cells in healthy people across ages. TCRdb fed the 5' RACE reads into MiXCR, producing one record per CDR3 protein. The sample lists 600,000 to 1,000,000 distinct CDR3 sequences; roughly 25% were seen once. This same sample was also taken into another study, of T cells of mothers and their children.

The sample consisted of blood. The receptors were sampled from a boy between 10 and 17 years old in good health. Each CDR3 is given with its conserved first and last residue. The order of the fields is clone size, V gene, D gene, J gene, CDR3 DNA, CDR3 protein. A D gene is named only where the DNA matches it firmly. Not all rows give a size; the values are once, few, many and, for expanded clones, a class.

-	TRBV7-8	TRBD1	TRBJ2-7	TGTGCCAGCAGCTATAAGATGGGACAGGGACTCTACGAGCAGTACTTC	CASSYKMGQGLYEQYF
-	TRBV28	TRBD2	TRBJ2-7	TGTGCCGCAAAGACTAGCGGCGACGAAGGCGCCTACGAGCAGTACTTC	CAAKTSGDEGAYEQYF
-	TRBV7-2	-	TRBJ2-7	TGTGCCAGCAGCTATCGCGGGGAGAGCTCCTACGAGCAGTACTTC	CASSYRGESSYEQYF
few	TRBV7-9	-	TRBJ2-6	TGTGCCAGCAGCTTAGCGAAGCCGAGCTCTGGGGCCAACGTCCTGACTTTC	CASSLAKPSSGANVLTF
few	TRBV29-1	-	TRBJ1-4	TGCAGCGTTGGAGAAACCGGGACGGAAAAGGAAAAACTGTTTTTT	CSVGETGTEKEKLFF
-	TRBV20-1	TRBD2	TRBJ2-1	TGCAGTGCTAGCGGGTCCTCAGCGGGAGGGGATGAGCAGTTCTTC	CSASGSSAGGDEQFF
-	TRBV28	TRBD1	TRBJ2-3	TGTGCCAGCAGTACTACAGGGGGCGTAAATACGCAGTATTTT	CASSTTGGVNTQYF
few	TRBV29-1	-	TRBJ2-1	TGCAGCGCCGAGGTACGGAATGAGCAGTTCTTC	CSAEVRNEQFF
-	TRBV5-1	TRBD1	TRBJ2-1	TGCGCCAGCGGAGCGGACAGGTACAATGAGCAGTTCTTC	CASGADRYNEQFF
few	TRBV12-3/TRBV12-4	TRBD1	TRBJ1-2	TGTGCCAGCGGCCCCACCGGGACAGGATTTTCTGGCTACACCTTC	CASGPTGTGFSGYTF
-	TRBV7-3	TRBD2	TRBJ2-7	TGTGCCAGCAGCTTTGGGGGGGGTCTTCCTTACGAGCAGTACTTC	CASSFGGGLPYEQYF
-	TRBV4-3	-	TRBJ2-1	TGCGTCAGCAGCCAAGAAAGTGCCGGAAAGAACTCCTACAATGAGCAGTTCTTC	CVSSQESAGKNSYNEQFF
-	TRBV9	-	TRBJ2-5	TGTGCCAGCAGCGTAGCTGACTCTCATGGTGGGCAGTACTTC	CASSVADSHGGQYF
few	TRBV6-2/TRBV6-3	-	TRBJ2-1	TGTGCCAGCTGGAATGAGCAGTTCTTC	CASWNEQFF
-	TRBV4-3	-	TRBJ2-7	TGCGCCAGCAGCCAAAGTTTGGTAAGCTCCTACGAGCAGTACTTC	CASSQSLVSSYEQYF
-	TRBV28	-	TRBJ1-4	TGTGCCAGCAGTTCGGGAACCCCGGATGAAAAACTGTTTTTT	CASSSGTPDEKLFF
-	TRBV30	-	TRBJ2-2	TGTGCCTGGAGAACGGCCGTTACCGGGGAGCTGTTTTTT	CAWRTAVTGELFF
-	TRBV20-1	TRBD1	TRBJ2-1	TGCAGTGCTGGGGGGACAGGGGTTTACAATGAGCAGTTCTTC	CSAGGTGVYNEQFF